What follows is one T cell receptor (beta chain) and its context. Its antigen remains unidentified. This may be a read error: a much more frequent sequence differs by one nucleotide. Without any cell sorting, total RNA and DNA were co-extracted from approximately 22-30 mg of bulk tissue using the AllPrep DNA/RNA mini kit. Between late 2015 and early 2016, five patients in China with histopathologically diagnosed primary liver carcinoma had surgical resection. At the time of sampling, the patients had chronic HBV infection and had not received any treatment. Five spatially separated regions were sampled per tumor: superior, inferior, left-lateral and right-lateral poles, plus the tumor centre. Histological examination found more than 85% viable tumor cells in every tumor sample. Each fresh piece of tumor and adjacent tissue was cut in two, with one half stored in RNAlater at -80 degrees C and the other half sent for histology.

From cysteine to phenylalanine, the CDR3 is 16 amino acids long. The retained sequence is limited to the CDR3, 48 bases, with the frame set at the first base. Germline trimming: 6 bases from V, 3 bases from J; junction bases outside gene matches: 7. The data were obtained in a study of tumor-infiltrating lymphocytes in primary liver carcinoma (dated by TCRdb to the late 2010s). A note on the overall study: Hepatocellular carcinoma (four) or combined HCC and intrahepatic cholangiocarcinoma (one) was present in the five patients, who were three men and two women aged 30 to 69 years. A total of roughly 35 specimens from 5 patients went through TCRbeta repertoire sequencing, namely 25 tumor regions, 5 adjacent noncancerous liver tissues and 5 peripheral blood samples. The five patients had tumors staged T1-T3 N0M0, with maximum diameters ranging from about 4 to 11 cm. To link TCRbeta repertoire diversity with the local molecular phenotype, the roughly 25 tumor region samples were profiled using Agilent mRNA microarrays. Across five regions of each liver tumor, along with adjacent normal tissue and blood, the study brought together TCRbeta repertoire sequencing, expression microarrays and whole-exome sequencing. Each sample produced roughly 3.5 to 7.13 million productive TCRbeta reads, and read depth showed no significant difference between tissue types. High reproducibility was observed for the technical replicate repertoires, with mean shared-clone rates roughly 0.92 and correlation coefficients above 0.95. What the work shows at the level of the full study, not this receptor alone: Only about 7.5-25% of top clones were found in all five regions of a tumor, suggesting spatial heterogeneity of tumor-infiltrating T cells. Bulk unsorted samples precluded comparing CD4+ and CD8+ T cell repertoires. The top 250 clones made up a significantly larger repertoire fraction in tumors than in blood (p = 0.039). Only 4 or 5 patients were included in the study, and the authors note that the findings should be validated in a larger study. Because sequencing covered only the TCR beta chain and unpaired alpha chains were not captured, true repertoire diversity is likely underestimated. Consistent with antigen-driven expansion, pairs of tumor regions showed higher repertoire overlap (mean about 36%) than either tumor-adjacent pairs (approximately 17%) or tumor-blood pairs (roughly 14%).

TCRbeta-specific cDNA was reverse-transcribed from 500 ng total RNA using a constant-region primer and ProtoScript II reverse transcriptase. Three nested multiplex PCR rounds, following a slightly modified ARM-PCR procedure, were used to build the TCRbeta libraries. The first two PCR rounds used multiplex TRBV1-TRBV30 forward primers with a Cbeta reverse primer, each for about 9 cycles. Sample barcodes and Illumina adapters were attached in a final 25-cycle PCR using Deep VentR polymerase. Before sequencing, amplicons of 200-500 bp were purified from gel using a QIAquick gel extraction kit. An Illumina HiSeq 2500 was used to sequence the TCRbeta amplicons, generating 250-bp paired-end reads. Under the source paper's analysis protocol: Reads were quality-trimmed with Trimmomatic v0.33, and paired reads were merged with FLASH v1.2.11 to recover full CDR3 sequences. V, D and J germline segments were assigned to the rearranged TCRbeta sequences by MiGEC v1.2.1b. Clonotype statistics and Shannon-Wiener diversity indices were computed with VDJtools v1.0.0. To reduce sampling bias, subsequent analyses other than the diversity analysis used only the 250 most abundant clonotypes in each sample. The public sequencing data were trimmed at Q25 with fastp and processed into clonotypes with MiXCR by TCRdb, which kept only in-frame beta chains. Under each unique CDR3 protein, matching rows form one entry showing the most common genes and DNA. These V and J calls rely on TCRdb rather than the paper's analysis. The sample table records 100,000 to 150,000 distinct CDR3 sequences; roughly three fifths of these occur just once. The biggest ten clones account for less than 10% of the sample.

This sequence was found in a woman aged 60-70 years with primary liver carcinoma and hepatitis B virus infection. The sequencing sample was made of liver tumor tissue from sampling region 3. The cell subset or site label on this specimen signifies: tumor region T3, left-lateral pole. The V and J genes are TRBV12-3 or TRBV12-4 and TRBJ2-3; 12 bases in between match TRBD1. The CDR3 region: CASSSQGQGATDTQYF. The DNA sequence reads TGTGCCAGCAGCTCGCAGGGACAGGGGGCGACAGATACGCAGTATTTT.